This TCR beta chain was sequenced for a study of technical replicates of blood from several donors. CDR1 and CDR2 (germline): SGHKS, YYEKEE (reference sequence). The ends lost 0 bases at V and 6 bases at J; junction bases unmatched: 6. This CDR3 has 17 amino acids. Sequencing used immunoSEQ multiplex PCR; TCRdb keeps in-frame clones, though not all of them. This table holds about 69,000 clones, 88% found once. The sequenced material came from PBMCs. This sequence was found in a human donor in good health. Some clones in this sample may be carry-over from other donors' samples. The V call is TRBV5-5, the J call TRBJ2-2; TRBD2 agrees at 12 bases. The CDR3 is CASSLGTSGNLAGELFF. For the CDR3, the DNA is TGTGCCAGCAGCTTGGGGACTAGCGGGAACCTGGCCGGGGAGCTGTTTTTT. The entire variable domain, with the rest obtained from reference TRBV5-5 and TRBJ2-2, is as follows: DAGVTQSPTHLIKTRGQQVTLRCSPISGHKSVSWYQQVLGQGPQFIFQYYEKEERGRGNFPDRFSARQFPNYSSELNVNALLLGDSALYLCASSLGTSGNLAGELFFGEGSRLTVL.